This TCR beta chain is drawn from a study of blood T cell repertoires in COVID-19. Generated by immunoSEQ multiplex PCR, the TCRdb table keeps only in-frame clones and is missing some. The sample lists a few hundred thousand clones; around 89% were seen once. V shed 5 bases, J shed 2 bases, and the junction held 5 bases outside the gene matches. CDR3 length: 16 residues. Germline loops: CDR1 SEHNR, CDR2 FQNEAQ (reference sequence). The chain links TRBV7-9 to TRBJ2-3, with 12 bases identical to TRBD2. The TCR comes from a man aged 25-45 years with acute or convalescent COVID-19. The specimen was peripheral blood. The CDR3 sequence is CASSVLAGGLTDTQYF. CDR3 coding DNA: TGTGCCAGCAGCGTTCTAGCGGGGGGGCTCACAGATACGCAGTATTTT.